This T cell receptor (beta chain) was captured by sequencing in a study of tumor and adjacent non-tumor tissue in lung cancer. Study-wide context: Samples averaged about 4.17 million productive TCRbeta reads each.

RNA was extracted from bulk tissue without any cell sorting. Distant lung tissue was collected more than 3 cm away from the tumor edge. A modified ARM-PCR protocol with three rounds of nested PCR amplified TCRbeta. TCRdb itself ran the multiplex PCR reads through MiXCR, one entry per CDR3 protein. The sample holds 100,000 or so distinct CDR3 sequences; 65% are singletons and the top ten take around a fifth. Notes on the study in general: Significantly higher TCR diversity was found in tumor than normal lung. Top 100 clones took a larger repertoire share in normal lung. Higher tumor TCR diversity was associated with shorter survival.

Germline CDR1 MNHNS, CDR2 SASEGT. This CDR3 contains 13 residues. V lost 8 bases to trimming and J lost 0 bases, with 10 bases between them. This clonotype was recorded at least ten times. The antigen remains undetermined. The chain is built from TRBV6-1 and TRBJ2-5, with D perhaps matching TRBD2 (5 bases). The sequence derives from a man between 25 and 39 years old with non-small cell lung cancer. Sequencing used distant non-tumor lung tissue. The CDR3 region is CASRRAYQETQYF. The CDR3 DNA reads TGTGCCAGCCGGCGGGCTTACCAAGAGACCCAGTACTTC.